Reported below is one TCR beta chain. The sample comes from a study of cytomegalovirus exposure and HLA in healthy donors. PCR amplification relied on 60 Vbeta primers (plus 13 Jbeta primers). The repertoire was sequenced with immunoSEQ multiplex PCR; TCRdb's copy has only in-frame clones and lacks some. The table has approximately 130,000 clones, approximately 86% seen once. The specimen sequenced was PBMCs. The TCR was taken from a boy younger than 18 in good health and CMV-seronegative.

The CDR3 DNA is TGTGCCACCCCTTGTCCCCAGTACACTGAAGCTTTCTTT. The encoded protein is CATPCPQYTEAFF. V is TRBV27 and J is TRBJ1-1; the D is unclear. The CDR3 sequence is 13 residues long. Germline CDR1 MNHEY, CDR2 SMNVEV (reference sequence). Trimming removed 10 bases at V and 3 bases at J, with 15 bases between.